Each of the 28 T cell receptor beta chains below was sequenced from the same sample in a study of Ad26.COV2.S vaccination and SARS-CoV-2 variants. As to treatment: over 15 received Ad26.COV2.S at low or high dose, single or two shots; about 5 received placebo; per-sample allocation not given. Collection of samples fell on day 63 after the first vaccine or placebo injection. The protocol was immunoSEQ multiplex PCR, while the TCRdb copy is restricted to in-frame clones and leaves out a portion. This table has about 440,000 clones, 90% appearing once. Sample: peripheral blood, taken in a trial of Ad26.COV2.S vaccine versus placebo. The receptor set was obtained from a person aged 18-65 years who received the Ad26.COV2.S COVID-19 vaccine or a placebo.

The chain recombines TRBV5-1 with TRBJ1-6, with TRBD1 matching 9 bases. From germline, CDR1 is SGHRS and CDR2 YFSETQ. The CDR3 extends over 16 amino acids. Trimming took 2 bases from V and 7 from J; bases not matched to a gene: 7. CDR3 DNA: TGCGCCAGCAGCTTAAGAACAGGGGGCGGGAATTCACCCCTCCACTTT. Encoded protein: CASSLRTGGGNSPLHF.

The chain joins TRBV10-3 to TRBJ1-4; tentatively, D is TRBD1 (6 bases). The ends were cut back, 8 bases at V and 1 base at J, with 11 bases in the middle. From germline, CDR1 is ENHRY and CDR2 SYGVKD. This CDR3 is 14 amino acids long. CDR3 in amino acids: CAIGGAGTNEKLFF. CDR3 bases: TGTGCCATCGGGGGGGCCGGAACTAATGAAAAACTGTTTTTT.

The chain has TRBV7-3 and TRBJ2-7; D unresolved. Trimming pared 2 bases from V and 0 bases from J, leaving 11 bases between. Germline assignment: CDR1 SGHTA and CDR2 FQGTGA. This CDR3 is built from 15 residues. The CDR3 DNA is TGTGCCAGCAGCTTATCCCCGACTCTCTCCTACGAGCAGTACTTC. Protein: CASSLSPTLSYEQYF. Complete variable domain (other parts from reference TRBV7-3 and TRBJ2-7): GAGVSQTPSNKVTEKGKYVELRCDPISGHTALYWYRQSLGQGPEFLIYFQGTGAADDSGLPNDRFFAVRPEGSVSTLKIQRTERGDSAVYLCASSLSPTLSYEQYFGPGTRLTVT.

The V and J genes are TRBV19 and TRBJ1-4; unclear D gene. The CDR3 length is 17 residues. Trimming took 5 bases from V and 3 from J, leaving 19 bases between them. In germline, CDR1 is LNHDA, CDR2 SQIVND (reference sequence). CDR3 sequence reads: CASSVTPGRGPNEKLFF. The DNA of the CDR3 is TGTGCCAGTAGTGTAACTCCGGGTCGCGGGCCTAATGAAAAACTGTTTTTT.

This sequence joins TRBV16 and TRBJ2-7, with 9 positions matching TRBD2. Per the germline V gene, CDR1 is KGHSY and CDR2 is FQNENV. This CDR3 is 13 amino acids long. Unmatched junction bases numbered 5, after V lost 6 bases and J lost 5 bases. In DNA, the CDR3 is TGTGCCAGCAGAGGGGCTAGCGGGAACGAGCAGTACTTC. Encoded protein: CASRGASGNEQYF.

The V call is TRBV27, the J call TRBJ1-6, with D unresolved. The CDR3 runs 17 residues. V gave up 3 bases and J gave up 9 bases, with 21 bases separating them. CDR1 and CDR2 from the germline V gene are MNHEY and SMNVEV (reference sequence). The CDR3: CASSLEGVRLRGSPLHF. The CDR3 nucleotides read TGTGCCAGCAGTTTGGAAGGAGTACGATTGCGAGGTTCACCCCTCCACTTT.

CDR3 region: CASSLDRDVTSTDTQYF. The CDR3 DNA reads as TGTGCCAGCAGCTTGGACAGGGATGTAACTAGCACAGATACGCAGTATTTT. The chain carries TRBV5-4 and TRBJ2-3; D perhaps matches TRBD1 (6 bases). Germline V gene lookup returns CDR1 SGHNT and CDR2 YYREEE (reference sequence). This CDR3 has 17 amino acids. Trimming took off 0 bases at V and 0 bases at J, with 14 bases between the two ends.

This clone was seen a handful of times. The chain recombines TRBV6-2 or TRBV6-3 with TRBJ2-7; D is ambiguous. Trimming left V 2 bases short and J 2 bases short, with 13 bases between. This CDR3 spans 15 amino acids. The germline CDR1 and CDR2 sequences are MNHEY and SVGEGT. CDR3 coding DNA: TGTGCCAGCAGTTACGGGTGGTTTTCGGCCTACGAGCAGTACTTC. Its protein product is CASSYGWFSAYEQYF.

Here the CDR3 reads CASSPRSRGSEKLFF. CDR3 DNA: TGTGCCAGCAGCCCCCGGTCCCGGGGAAGTGAAAAACTGTTTTTT. The chain couples TRBV9 to TRBJ1-4; unclear D gene. V lost 4 bases, J lost 7 bases, and 17 bases lay in between. CDR3 length: 15 residues. From germline, CDR1 is SGDLS and CDR2 YYNGEE.

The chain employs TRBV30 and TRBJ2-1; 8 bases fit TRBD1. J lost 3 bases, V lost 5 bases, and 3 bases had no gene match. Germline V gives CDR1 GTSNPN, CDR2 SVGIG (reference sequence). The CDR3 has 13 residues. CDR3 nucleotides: TGTGCCTGGTCACAGGGGGGCTACAATGAGCAGTTCTTC. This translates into CAWSQGGYNEQFF.

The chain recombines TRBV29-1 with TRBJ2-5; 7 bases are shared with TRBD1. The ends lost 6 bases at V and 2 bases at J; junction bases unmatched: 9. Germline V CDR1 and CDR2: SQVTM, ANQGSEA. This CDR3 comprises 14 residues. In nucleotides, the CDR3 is TGCAGCGTCTTACAGGGGAGTGGGCAAGAGACCCAGTACTTC. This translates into CSVLQGSGQETQYF.

Here the CDR3 DNA reads TGTGCCAGCAGTTTAATGACAGGGACTAAGGAGCAGTACTTC. Translation: CASSLMTGTKEQYF. The gene calls are TRBV27 and TRBJ2-7, with D perhaps assigned TRBD1 or TRBD2 (7 bases each). Trimming left V 2 bases short and J 7 bases short, with 15 bases between. This CDR3 is built from 14 residues. Per the germline V gene, CDR1 is MNHEY and CDR2 is SMNVEV (reference sequence).

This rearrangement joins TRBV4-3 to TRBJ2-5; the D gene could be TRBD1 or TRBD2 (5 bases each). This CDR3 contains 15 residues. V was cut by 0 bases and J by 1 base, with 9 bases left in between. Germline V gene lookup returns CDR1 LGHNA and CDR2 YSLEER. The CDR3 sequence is CASSQDTGRQETQYF. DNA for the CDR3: TGCGCCAGCAGCCAAGATACGGGACGCCAAGAGACCCAGTACTTC.

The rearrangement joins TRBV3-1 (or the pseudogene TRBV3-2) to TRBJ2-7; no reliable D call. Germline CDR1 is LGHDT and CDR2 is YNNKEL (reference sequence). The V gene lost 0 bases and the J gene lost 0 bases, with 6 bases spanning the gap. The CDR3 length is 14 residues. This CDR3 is CASSQDLSSYEQYF. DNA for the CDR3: TGTGCCAGCAGCCAAGATTTGAGCTCCTACGAGCAGTACTTC.

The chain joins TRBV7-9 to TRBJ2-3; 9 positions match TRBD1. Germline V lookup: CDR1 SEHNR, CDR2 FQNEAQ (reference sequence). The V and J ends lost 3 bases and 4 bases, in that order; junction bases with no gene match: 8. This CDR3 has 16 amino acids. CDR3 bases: TGTGCCAGCAGCTTTACAGGGGGCGCTTCTCCAGATACGCAGTATTTT. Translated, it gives CASSFTGGASPDTQYF.

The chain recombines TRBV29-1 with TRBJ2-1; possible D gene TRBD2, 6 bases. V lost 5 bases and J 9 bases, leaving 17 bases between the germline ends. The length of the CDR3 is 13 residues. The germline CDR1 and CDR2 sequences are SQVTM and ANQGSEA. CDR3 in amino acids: CSVRRGHTGEQFF. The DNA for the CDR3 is TGCAGCGTTCGGAGGGGTCATACTGGTGAGCAGTTCTTC.

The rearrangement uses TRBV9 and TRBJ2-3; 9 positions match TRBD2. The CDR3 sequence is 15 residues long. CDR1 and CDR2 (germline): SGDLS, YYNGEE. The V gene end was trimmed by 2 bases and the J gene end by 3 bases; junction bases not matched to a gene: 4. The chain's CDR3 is CASSVGLARTDTQYF. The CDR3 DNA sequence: TGTGCCAGCAGCGTCGGACTAGCGCGAACAGATACGCAGTATTTT.

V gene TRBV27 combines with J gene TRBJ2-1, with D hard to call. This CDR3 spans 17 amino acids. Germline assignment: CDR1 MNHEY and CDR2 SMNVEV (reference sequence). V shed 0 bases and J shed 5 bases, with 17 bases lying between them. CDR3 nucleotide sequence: TGTGCCAGCAGTTTATCGGTCGGTTTTGGCGAGGACAATGAGCAGTTCTTC. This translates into CASSLSVGFGEDNEQFF.

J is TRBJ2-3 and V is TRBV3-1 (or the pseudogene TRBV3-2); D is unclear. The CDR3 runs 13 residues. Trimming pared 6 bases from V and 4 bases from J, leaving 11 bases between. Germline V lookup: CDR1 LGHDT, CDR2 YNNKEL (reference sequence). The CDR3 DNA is TGTGCCAGCAGTCCCCTCCGAGCAGATACGCAGTATTTT. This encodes CASSPLRADTQYF.

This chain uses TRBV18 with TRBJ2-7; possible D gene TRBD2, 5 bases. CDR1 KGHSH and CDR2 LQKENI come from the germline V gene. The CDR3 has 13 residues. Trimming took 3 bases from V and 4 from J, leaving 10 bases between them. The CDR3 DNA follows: TGTGCCAGCTCACCGGCGGGCACTTACGAGCAGTACTTC. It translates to CASSPAGTYEQYF.

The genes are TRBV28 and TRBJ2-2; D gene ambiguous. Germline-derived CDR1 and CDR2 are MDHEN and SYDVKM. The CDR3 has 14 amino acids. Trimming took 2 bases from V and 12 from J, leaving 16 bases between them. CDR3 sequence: CASSLAGAEEKLFF. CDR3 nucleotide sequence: TGTGCCAGCAGTTTAGCTGGCGCAGAAGAAAAGCTGTTTTTT.

CDR3 in DNA: TGTGCCATCAGGGGGACAGGGGATAACTATGGCTACACCTTC. It codes for CAIRGTGDNYGYTF. The rearrangement links TRBV10-3 to TRBJ1-2; 10 positions match TRBD1. The CDR3 is 14 residues long. CDR1 is ENHRY, CDR2 SYGVKD, per germline. The V and J ends lost 6 bases and 1 base, in that order; junction bases with no gene match: 2.

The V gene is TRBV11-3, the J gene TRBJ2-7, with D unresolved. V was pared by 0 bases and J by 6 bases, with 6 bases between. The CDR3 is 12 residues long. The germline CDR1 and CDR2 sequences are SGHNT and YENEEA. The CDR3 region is CASSLESGEQYF. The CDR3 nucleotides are TGTGCCAGCAGCTTAGAGTCGGGCGAGCAGTACTTC.

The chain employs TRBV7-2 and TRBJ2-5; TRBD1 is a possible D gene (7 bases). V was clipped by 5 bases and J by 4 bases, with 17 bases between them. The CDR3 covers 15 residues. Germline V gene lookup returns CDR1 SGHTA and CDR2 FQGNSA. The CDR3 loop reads CASSLRGRLIETQYF. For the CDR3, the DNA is TGTGCCAGCAGCCTCAGGGGGAGGTTAATAGAGACCCAGTACTTC.

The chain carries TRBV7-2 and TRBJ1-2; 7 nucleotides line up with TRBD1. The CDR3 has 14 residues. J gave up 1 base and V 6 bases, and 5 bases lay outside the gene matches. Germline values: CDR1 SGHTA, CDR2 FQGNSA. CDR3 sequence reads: CASRRDRDNYGYTF. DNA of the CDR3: TGTGCCAGCAGGCGAGACAGGGATAACTATGGCTACACCTTC. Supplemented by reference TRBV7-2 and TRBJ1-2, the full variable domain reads GAGVSQSPSNKVTEKGKDVELRCDPISGHTALYWYRQSLGQGLEFLIYFQGNSAPDKSGLPSDRFSAERTGGSVSTLTIQRTQQEDSAVYLCASRRDRDNYGYTFGSGTRLTVV.

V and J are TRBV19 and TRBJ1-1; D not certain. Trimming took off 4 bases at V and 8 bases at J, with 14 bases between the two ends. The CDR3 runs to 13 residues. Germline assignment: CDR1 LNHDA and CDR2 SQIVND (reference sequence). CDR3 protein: CASSTTRQEEAFF. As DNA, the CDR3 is TGTGCCAGTAGTACAACTCGGCAGGAAGAAGCTTTCTTT.

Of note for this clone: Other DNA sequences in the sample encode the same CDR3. CDR3 sequence reads: CSASKGGTDTQYF. In DNA, the CDR3 is TGCAGTGCTAGTAAAGGGGGCACAGATACGCAGTATTTT. V is TRBV20-1 and J is TRBJ2-3; D is perhaps TRBD1 (5 bases). Per germline, CDR1 DFQATT and CDR2 SNEGSKA (reference sequence). The CDR3 covers 13 residues. The V and J ends lost 3 bases and 1 base respectively, with 8 bases between them.

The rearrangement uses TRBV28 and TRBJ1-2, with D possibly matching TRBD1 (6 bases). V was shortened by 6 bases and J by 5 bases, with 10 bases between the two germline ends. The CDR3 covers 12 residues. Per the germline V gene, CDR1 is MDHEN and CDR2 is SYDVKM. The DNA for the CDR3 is TGTGCCAGCAGGGACAGCTTATATGGCTACACCTTC. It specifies CASRDSLYGYTF.